The 7 T cell receptor beta chains listed next were all sequenced from one sample in a study of shared T cell receptors in the human thymus. TCRdb's table, derived via immunoSEQ multiplex PCR, lists solely in-frame clones and lacks some. The table shows about 660,000 clones, with 88% occurring only once. A further study also used this sample, focusing on human thymus T cells.

Sequencing input: thymocytes. These receptors came from a boy in the first two years of life with a congenital heart defect.

V usage is TRBV19 and J usage is TRBJ1-4; a weak D match, TRBD1 (5 bases). Germline CDR1 LNHDA, CDR2 SQIVND (reference sequence). V lost 5 bases, J lost 0 bases, and 19 bases lay in between. The CDR3 is 18 amino acids. Written as DNA, the CDR3 is TGTGCCAGTAGTCCACTTAACAGGAGCAATACAACTAATGAAAAACTGTTTTTT. Its translation is CASSPLNRSNTTNEKLFF.

V gene TRBV2 combines with J gene TRBJ2-4; 9 bases are shared with TRBD2. Trimming cost V 6 bases and J 0 bases; bases outside gene matches: 9. In germline, CDR1 is SNHLY, CDR2 FYNNEI. The CDR3 loop spans 17 amino acids. CDR3 nucleotide sequence: TGTGCCAGCAGCCCACGTAGCGGGAGAAGAGCCAAAAACATTCAGTACTTC. Its protein is CASSPRSGRRAKNIQYF.

This chain uses TRBV1 with TRBJ2-3; TRBD1, the table's D call, lacks a check against the DNA. TRBV1 counts as a pseudogene. There are 17 residues in the CDR3. CDR3 region: CTSSRERGVRTQNTQYF. DNA for the CDR3: TGCACCAGCAGCAGAGAAAGGGGCGTTCGGACCCAGAATACGCAGTATTTT.

V is TRBV4-2 and J is TRBJ2-5; TRBD2 matches at 10 bases. J lost 5 bases, V lost 0 bases, and 6 bases had no gene match. CDR1 LGHNA and CDR2 YNFKEQ come from the germline V gene. There are 16 residues in the CDR3. CDR3 residues: CASSQDASGRTETQYF. The CDR3 DNA is TGTGCCAGCAGCCAAGATGCTAGCGGGAGAACGGAGACCCAGTACTTC.

V and J are TRBV18 and TRBJ2-7; D not certain. The ends were cut back, 6 bases at V and 3 bases at J, with 36 bases in the middle. This CDR3 has 21 residues. The germline V gene encodes CDR1 KGHSH and CDR2 LQKENI. CDR3 in DNA: TGTGCCAGCTCCCTCTACCCCCGTTCCGCAAGTAAACCCTCCCATAACTACGAGCAGTACTTC. This gives the protein CASSLYPRSASKPSHNYEQYF.

The V call is TRBV7-9, the J call TRBJ2-5, with 9 bases fitting TRBD2. Trimming removed 3 bases from V and 3 bases from J; junction bases left unmatched: 5. Germline CDR1 reads SEHNR; CDR2 reads FQNEAQ (reference sequence). The CDR3 sequence is 15 residues long. The CDR3: CASSFRLADKETQYF. For the CDR3, the DNA is TGTGCCAGCAGCTTCCGACTAGCGGATAAAGAGACCCAGTACTTC.

About this clone itself: Additional DNA sequences in this sample encode the identical CDR3. The chain employs TRBV9 and TRBJ2-1; 11 bases map to TRBD2. CDR3 size: 15 residues. Germline CDR1 SGDLS, CDR2 YYNGEE. The ends lost 0 bases at V and 5 bases at J; junction bases unmatched: 1. The CDR3 loop reads CASSVGLAGHNEQFF. The DNA of the CDR3 is TGTGCCAGCAGCGTAGGACTAGCGGGGCACAATGAGCAGTTCTTC.